This entry lists 18 T cell receptor beta chains sequenced from one sample in a study of blood T cell repertoires in COVID-19. Clones were sequenced by immunoSEQ multiplex PCR, and TCRdb holds only the in-frame ones, with some missing. The data show just under 60,000 clones, with 85% to 90% seen just once and about 4.3% held by the top ten. Input material: peripheral blood. Every receptor here comes from a man aged 55 to 70 with acute or convalescent COVID-19.

The V and J genes are TRBV4-1 and TRBJ1-1; D may be TRBD1 (6 bases). V dropped 3 bases and J dropped 6 bases, with 14 bases sitting between them. Germline V lookup: CDR1 MGHRA, CDR2 YSYEKL. This CDR3 spans 14 amino acids. The CDR3, as DNA: TGCGCCAGCAGCCACAGGGGAAGGATTGCTGAAGCTTTCTTT. This codes for CASSHRGRIAEAFF.

The J gene is TRBJ2-7, the V gene TRBV2; 9 positions agree with TRBD1. Per germline, CDR1 SNHLY and CDR2 FYNNEI. The CDR3 is 15 residues long. The ends lost 4 bases at V and 2 bases at J; junction bases unmatched: 6. The CDR3 DNA is TGTGCCAGCAGTGTTATTGGGACAGGGCCCTACGAGCAGTACTTC. Translating gives CASSVIGTGPYEQYF.

The rearrangement links TRBV14 to TRBJ2-1; 11 nucleotides align to TRBD2. Germline CDR1 reads SGHDN; CDR2 reads FVKESK. Unmatched junction bases numbered 5, after V lost 4 bases and J lost 9 bases. This CDR3 contains 14 residues. The CDR3 loop reads CASSPHLAGGEQFF. CDR3 bases: TGTGCCAGCAGCCCCCACCTAGCGGGAGGTGAGCAGTTCTTC.

The J gene is TRBJ2-3, the V gene TRBV7-9, with a tentative D call TRBD2 (6 bases). CDR1 is SEHNR, CDR2 FQNEAQ, per germline (reference sequence). This CDR3 has 16 amino acids. V was cut by 5 bases and J by 10 bases, with 25 bases left in between. CDR3 bases: TGTGCCAGCAGCCTGGGGGAGGCGGCCAGACGAGGGGCGCAGTATTTT. It encodes CASSLGEAARRGAQYF.

V is TRBV6-5 and J is TRBJ1-3; a possible D gene is TRBD1 (5 bases). The germline V gene has CDR1 MNHEY and CDR2 SVGAGI. Trimming took 8 bases from V and 1 from J, leaving 12 bases between them. The CDR3 runs to 14 residues. CDR3 loop: CASEEGWSGNTIYF. CDR3 bases: TGTGCCAGCGAGGAGGGGTGGTCTGGAAACACCATATATTTT.

CDR3 sequence (DNA): TGCGCCAGCAGCCTCAGGTTTAACGGGGACGAGCAGTACTTC. Translation gives CASSLRFNGDEQYF. The chain carries TRBV5-1 and TRBJ2-7; perhaps TRBD2 as D (5 bases). The CDR3 length is 14 residues. Looked up from germline, CDR1 is SGHRS and CDR2 is YFSETQ. The V gene lost 4 bases and the J gene lost 5 bases, with 16 bases spanning the gap.

The genes are TRBV19 and TRBJ2-1; no definite D call. V was pared by 5 bases and J by 9 bases, with 11 bases between. Germline V gene sequence: CDR1 LNHDA, CDR2 SQIVND (reference sequence). The CDR3 covers 12 residues. DNA for the CDR3: TGTGCCAGTAGTCTCGGTCGAGGTGAGCAGTTCTTC. It yields the protein CASSLGRGEQFF.

The chain uses TRBV10-3 and TRBJ1-5; D remains ambiguous. Germline-derived CDR1 and CDR2 are ENHRY and SYGVKD. Between the trimmed V and J ends, which lost 0 bases and 6 bases, there was a span of 3 bases. This CDR3 comprises 12 residues. The CDR3 loop reads CAISESSQPQHF. The CDR3 nucleotides read TGTGCCATCAGTGAGTCGAGTCAGCCCCAGCATTTT.

The rearrangement uses TRBV3-1 (or the pseudogene TRBV3-2) and TRBJ2-7; 8 bases line up with TRBD2. The CDR3 is 16 amino acids. The germline V gene has CDR1 LGHDT and CDR2 YNNKEL (reference sequence). V shed 1 base and J 4 bases; nucleotides not matched to a gene: 9. As DNA, the CDR3 is TGTGCCAGCAGCCAAGCGGGGGTTAGCGGGGCATACGAGCAGTACTTC. Protein product: CASSQAGVSGAYEQYF.

The chain has TRBV14 and TRBJ2-5; TRBD1 aligns across 9 bases. The CDR3 length is 16 residues. Germline V gives CDR1 SGHDN, CDR2 FVKESK. V trimming: 5 bases; J trimming: 2 bases; junction bases outside the gene matches: 9. The CDR3: CASSSQTGGAQETQYF. CDR3 bases: TGTGCCAGCAGCTCCCAGACAGGGGGAGCGCAAGAGACCCAGTACTTC.

The rearrangement links TRBV3-1 (or the pseudogene TRBV3-2) to TRBJ2-5, with 8 bases aligning to TRBD2. Germline V gene data show CDR1 as LGHDT and CDR2 as YNNKEL (reference sequence). V trimming: 1 base; J trimming: 9 bases; junction bases outside the gene matches: 10. The length of the CDR3 is 15 residues. CDR3 sequence reads: CASSQGVGTRGAQYF. The DNA of the CDR3 is TGTGCCAGCAGCCAAGGGGTAGGGACGCGGGGGGCCCAGTACTTC.

V is TRBV5-1 and J is TRBJ2-2, with TRBD2 matching 11 bases. There are 17 residues in the CDR3. In germline, CDR1 is SGHRS, CDR2 YFSETQ. V lost 3 bases to trimming and J lost 1 base; unmatched junction nucleotides: 5. The CDR3 loop is CASSSRGTSGNTGELFF. The CDR3 region has the DNA TGCGCCAGCAGCTCCCGGGGGACTAGCGGGAACACCGGGGAGCTGTTTTTT.

The chain links TRBV5-5 to TRBJ2-2, with 8 bases lining up with TRBD2. The V gene's germline CDR1 is SGHKS and CDR2 YYEKEE (reference sequence). The CDR3 runs 18 residues. V lost 4 bases, J lost 7 bases, and 18 bases stayed unmatched. The CDR3 nucleotides read TGTGCCAGCAGCCCGAGGGCGGTCCGGGAGGGCCTCGGCGGGGAGCTGTTTTTT. Protein: CASSPRAVREGLGGELFF. The full variable domain, rest sourced from reference TRBV5-5 and TRBJ2-2, is DAGVTQSPTHLIKTRGQQVTLRCSPISGHKSVSWYQQVLGQGPQFIFQYYEKEERGRGNFPDRFSARQFPNYSSELNVNALLLGDSALYLCASSPRAVREGLGGELFFGEGSRLTVL.

This clone was detected only once. The J gene is TRBJ2-3, the V gene TRBV6-5; 8 nucleotides align to TRBD2. Germline V CDR1 and CDR2: MNHEY, SVGAGI. Trimming took 6 bases from V and 8 from J; bases not matched to a gene: 4. This CDR3 has 12 residues. This chain's CDR3 is CASSSGGGTQYF. CDR3 in DNA: TGTGCCAGCAGCTCCGGGGGGGGTACGCAGTATTTT.

The chain joins TRBV18 to TRBJ1-4; D might be TRBD1 (6 bases). This CDR3 contains 15 residues. Trimming cost V 6 bases and J 5 bases, with 16 bases left between them. Germline assignment: CDR1 KGHSH and CDR2 LQKENI. The DNA for the CDR3 is TGTGCCAGCTCGCCTGCCGGGACACCGAATGAAAAACTGTTTTTT. It is translated as CASSPAGTPNEKLFF.

This sequence joins TRBV3-1 (or the pseudogene TRBV3-2) and TRBJ1-1, with D tentatively TRBD1 (6 bases). The CDR3 sequence is 18 residues long. Trimming removed 1 base from V and 3 bases from J, with 21 bases in between. Germline values: CDR1 LGHDT, CDR2 YNNKEL (reference sequence). The CDR3 DNA is TGTGCCAGCAGCCAAGCTACCTCCTGGGTTGAGGGGGACACTGAAGCTTTCTTT. The encoded protein is CASSQATSWVEGDTEAFF.

This sequence joins TRBV2 and TRBJ1-4, with 7 bases that match TRBD1. Germline V gives CDR1 SNHLY, CDR2 FYNNEI. The CDR3 loop spans 14 amino acids. V was pared by 5 bases and J by 7 bases, with 7 bases of the junction left unmatched. As DNA, the CDR3 is TGTGCCAGCAGTACGGACAGGTGGGGTGAAAAACTGTTTTTT. This codes for CASSTDRWGEKLFF.

The J gene is TRBJ2-3, the V gene TRBV30, with D possibly matching TRBD2 (7 bases). The CDR3 is 13 residues long. Germline V gives CDR1 GTSNPN, CDR2 SVGIG (reference sequence). V was trimmed by 5 bases and J by 4 bases, leaving 13 bases between them. The DNA of the CDR3 is TGTGCCTGGGAGGAGGGGGGGGCAGATACGCAGTATTTT. It is translated as CAWEEGGADTQYF.